Following are 21 T cell receptor beta chains from one sample sequenced in a study of cytomegalovirus exposure and HLA in healthy donors. In the PCR, 60 Vbeta and 13 Jbeta primers were used. TCRdb's copy holds only in-frame clones and misses some; the assay was immunoSEQ multiplex PCR. The profile covers 150,000 to 200,000 clones, with roughly four fifths appearing a single time and around 5% taken by the ten largest. The sample comprised PBMCs. Receptors were obtained from a girl between 5 and 17 years old in good health and CMV-seropositive.

The gene calls are TRBV2 and TRBJ1-4, with D possibly being TRBD1 (5 bases). Germline V CDR1 and CDR2: SNHLY, FYNNEI. The CDR3 consists of 15 residues. V shed 8 bases and J shed 4 bases, with 17 bases lying between them. The CDR3 is CASRGAGRYNEKLFF. The DNA of the CDR3 is TGTGCCAGCCGGGGTGCGGGGCGGTATAATGAAAAACTGTTTTTT.

This chain connects TRBV9 to TRBJ2-1, with TRBD2 matching over 7 bases. This CDR3 is built from 14 residues. V lost 0 bases, J lost 6 bases, and 3 bases stayed unmatched. Germline CDR1 SGDLS, CDR2 YYNGEE. CDR3 in DNA: TGTGCCAGCAGCGTAGATCCTAGCGGCAATGAGCAGTTCTTC. Protein product: CASSVDPSGNEQFF. The variable domain in full, completed from reference TRBV9 and TRBJ2-1, reads DSGVTQTPKHLITATGQRVTLRCSPRSGDLSVYWYQQSLDQGLQFLIQYYNGEERAKGNILERFSAQQFPDLHSELNLSSLELGDSALYFCASSVDPSGNEQFFGPGTRLTVL.

This chain joins TRBV2 and TRBJ2-1; 7 positions agree with TRBD1. CDR3 length: 16 amino acids. V lost 2 bases to trimming and J lost 10 bases; unmatched junction nucleotides: 14. The germline gives CDR1 SNHLY, CDR2 FYNNEI. CDR3 DNA: TGTGCCAGCAGTGAAAGCCCCACAGGGACAGCCACAGAGCAGTTCTTC. Protein product: CASSESPTGTATEQFF.

The chain uses TRBV5-1 and TRBJ2-7; tentatively, D is TRBD2 (6 bases). Germline values: CDR1 SGHRS, CDR2 YFSETQ. Trimming removed 3 bases at V and 9 bases at J, with 22 bases between. This CDR3 has 15 amino acids. CDR3: CASSWRGQRSEGQYF. The CDR3 DNA follows: TGCGCCAGCAGCTGGAGGGGTCAGCGATCAGAGGGGCAGTACTTC.

J is TRBJ2-7 and V is TRBV5-1; D not resolved. Trimming removed 5 bases at V and 2 bases at J, with 14 bases between. The germline V gene has CDR1 SGHRS and CDR2 YFSETQ. There are 14 residues in the CDR3. The chain's CDR3 is CASSPQALTYEQYF. The CDR3 coding sequence is TGCGCCAGCAGTCCCCAGGCCCTTACCTACGAGCAGTACTTC.

J is TRBJ1-2 and V is TRBV5-8; D gene unclear. The CDR3 sequence is 13 residues long. The V end lost 4 bases, the J end lost 4 bases, and 11 bases lay between the germline ends. Germline CDR1 and CDR2: SGHTS and YDEGEE. The CDR3 spells CASSPSGVYGYTF. The CDR3 DNA reads as TGTGCCAGCAGCCCCTCTGGAGTCTATGGCTACACCTTC.

In DNA form, the CDR3 reads TGTGCCAGCAGCCAAGGAGGGGGAGGCTACACCTTC. It is translated as CASSQGGGGYTF. The V gene is TRBV14, the J gene TRBJ1-2; maybe TRBD1 (6 bases). Trimming took off 1 base at V and 8 bases at J, with 8 bases between the two ends. Germline lookup yields CDR1 SGHDN and CDR2 FVKESK. The CDR3 runs 12 residues.

The chain joins TRBV5-1 to TRBJ2-2; 8 bases fit TRBD2. Germline V lookup: CDR1 SGHRS, CDR2 YFSETQ. The CDR3 runs to 15 residues. J gave up 3 bases and V 7 bases, and 8 bases lay outside the gene matches. The CDR3 loop is CASQTGGQDTGELFF. The CDR3 DNA reads TGCGCCAGCCAGACGGGGGGGCAGGACACCGGGGAGCTGTTTTTT. Looking up the rest from reference TRBV5-1 and TRBJ2-2 gives the full variable domain: KAGVTQTPRYLIKTRGQQVTLSCSPISGHRSVSWYQQTPGQGLQFLFEYFSETQRNKGNFPGRFSGRQFSNSRSEMNVSTLELGDSALYLCASQTGGQDTGELFFGEGSRLTVL.

V usage is TRBV19 and J usage is TRBJ2-7, with D perhaps matching TRBD1 (5 bases). The CDR3 extends over 13 amino acids. CDR1 is LNHDA and CDR2 is SQIVND in the germline V gene (reference sequence). Trimming took off 6 bases at V and 1 base at J, with 10 bases between the two ends. CDR3 nucleotide sequence: TGTGCCAGTAGCCCAGGACAATCCTACGAGCAGTACTTC. The encoded protein is CASSPGQSYEQYF.

V is TRBV4-1 and J is TRBJ1-4; maybe TRBD1 (6 bases). Germline-derived CDR1 and CDR2 are MGHRA and YSYEKL. The V and J ends lost 2 bases and 7 bases respectively, with 11 bases between them. This CDR3 contains 14 residues. The CDR3 reads CASSQKARGEKLFF. In DNA, the CDR3 is TGCGCCAGCAGCCAAAAGGCCAGGGGTGAAAAACTGTTTTTT.

This clone was counted only a few times. This sequence joins TRBV7-9 and TRBJ1-1, with D unclear. The CDR3 has 16 residues. Looked up from germline, CDR1 is SEHNR and CDR2 is FQNEAQ (reference sequence). V was shortened by 5 bases and J by 0 bases, with 16 bases between the two germline ends. CDR3 protein: CASSPAGTRLNTEAFF. The CDR3 region has the DNA TGTGCCAGCAGCCCCGCGGGCACGCGGCTGAACACTGAAGCTTTCTTT.

The rearrangement joins TRBV4-1 to TRBJ2-5; maybe TRBD2 (6 bases). This CDR3 region has 16 residues. From germline, CDR1 is MGHRA and CDR2 YSYEKL. Trimming shortened V by 4 bases and J by 5 bases, and 20 bases separated the two germline ends. CDR3 amino acids: CASSPGGNPIRETQYF. The CDR3 DNA is TGCGCCAGCAGCCCAGGCGGGAACCCGATACGGGAGACCCAGTACTTC.

This clone was seen once. In DNA, the CDR3 is TGTGCCAGCAGCTTATTAGCTAGATATGGCTACACCTTC. The encoded protein is CASSLLARYGYTF. The V gene is TRBV5-5, the J gene TRBJ1-2; D gene uncertain. Between the trimmed V and J ends, which lost 2 bases and 5 bases, there was a span of 10 bases. This CDR3 contains 13 residues. Germline loops: CDR1 SGHKS, CDR2 YYEKEE (reference sequence).

CDR3 coding DNA: TGTGCCAGCAGCGCCACCCCCTGGCGGGGGGAGGCAGATACGCAGTATTTT. Its translation is CASSATPWRGEADTQYF. The chain joins TRBV7-3 to TRBJ2-3; 8 nucleotides line up with TRBD2. V lost 5 bases to trimming and J lost 4 bases; unmatched junction nucleotides: 14. Germline assignment: CDR1 SGHTA and CDR2 FQGTGA. The CDR3 spans 17 residues.

This chain connects TRBV7-2 to TRBJ2-2, with D tentatively TRBD2 (5 bases). The CDR3 totals 14 residues. The V gene lost 2 bases and the J gene lost 10 bases, with 14 bases spanning the gap. From germline, CDR1 is SGHTA and CDR2 FQGNSA. CDR3: CASSLLSGVSELFF. In nucleotides, the CDR3 is TGTGCCAGCAGCTTACTATCCGGGGTGTCGGAGCTGTTTTTT.

The rearrangement uses TRBV29-1 and TRBJ1-3, with 7 positions matching TRBD1. The CDR3 consists of 12 residues. Germline V gives CDR1 SQVTM, CDR2 ANQGSEA. Written as DNA, the CDR3 is TGCAGTGTACAGGGGCCTGGAAACACCATATATTTT. As protein: CSVQGPGNTIYF.

This clone was seen more than once but under ten times. The CDR3 DNA reads TGTGCCAGTAGTGTACTGCGCCAAGAGACCCAGTACTTC. Translation: CASSVLRQETQYF. The chain couples TRBV19 to TRBJ2-5, with unresolved D. Germline lookup yields CDR1 LNHDA and CDR2 SQIVND (reference sequence). The CDR3 is 13 amino acids. Between the trimmed V and J ends, which lost 5 bases and 1 base, there was a span of 8 bases.

The chain carries TRBV7-6 and TRBJ1-2; D is possibly TRBD1 (6 bases). Trimming left V 1 base short and J 6 bases short, with 15 bases between. Germline CDR1 is SGHVS and CDR2 is FNYEAQ. CDR3 length: 15 residues. CDR3 sequence (DNA): TGTGCCAGCAGCTTAGTCACAGGGCACTCTGATGGCTACACCTTC. The encoded protein is CASSLVTGHSDGYTF.

The count of this clone is one. The chain couples TRBV9 to TRBJ1-3, with D possibly TRBD1 on 5 matching bases. There are 15 residues in the CDR3. V lost 0 bases to trimming and J lost 3 bases, with 10 bases between them. The V gene's germline CDR1 is SGDLS and CDR2 YYNGEE. The CDR3 is CASSVAGNNGNTIYF. CDR3 coding DNA: TGTGCCAGCAGCGTAGCAGGGAACAATGGAAACACCATATATTTT. Together with reference TRBV9 and TRBJ1-3, the CDR3 gives the full variable domain: DSGVTQTPKHLITATGQRVTLRCSPRSGDLSVYWYQQSLDQGLQFLIQYYNGEERAKGNILERFSAQQFPDLHSELNLSSLELGDSALYFCASSVAGNNGNTIYFGEGSWLTVV.

V usage is TRBV18 and J usage is TRBJ1-1; 7 bases match TRBD1. The CDR3 is 17 residues long. Germline V gene data show CDR1 as KGHSH and CDR2 as LQKENI. With V trimmed by 0 bases and J by 1 base, 8 bases remained unmatched. CDR3 loop: CASSPPPRGYGNTEAFF. CDR3 DNA sequence: TGTGCCAGCTCACCACCCCCCAGGGGGTACGGGAACACTGAAGCTTTCTTT. The whole variable domain, filled in from reference TRBV18 and TRBJ1-1, reads NAGVMQNPRHLVRRRGQEARLRCSPMKGHSHVYWYRQLPEEGLKFMVYLQKENIIDESGMPKERFSAEFPKEGPSILRIQQVVRGDSAAYFCASSPPPRGYGNTEAFFGQGTRLTVV.

This chain uses TRBV10-1 with TRBJ1-2; D uncertain. With 3 bases removed from V and 0 bases from J, the gap between germline ends came to 2 bases. The CDR3 contains 12 residues. Germline V gene lookup returns CDR1 WNHNN and CDR2 SYGVQD (reference sequence). The CDR3 reads CASSDTNYGYTF. The CDR3 DNA reads as TGCGCCAGCAGTGACACTAACTATGGCTACACCTTC.